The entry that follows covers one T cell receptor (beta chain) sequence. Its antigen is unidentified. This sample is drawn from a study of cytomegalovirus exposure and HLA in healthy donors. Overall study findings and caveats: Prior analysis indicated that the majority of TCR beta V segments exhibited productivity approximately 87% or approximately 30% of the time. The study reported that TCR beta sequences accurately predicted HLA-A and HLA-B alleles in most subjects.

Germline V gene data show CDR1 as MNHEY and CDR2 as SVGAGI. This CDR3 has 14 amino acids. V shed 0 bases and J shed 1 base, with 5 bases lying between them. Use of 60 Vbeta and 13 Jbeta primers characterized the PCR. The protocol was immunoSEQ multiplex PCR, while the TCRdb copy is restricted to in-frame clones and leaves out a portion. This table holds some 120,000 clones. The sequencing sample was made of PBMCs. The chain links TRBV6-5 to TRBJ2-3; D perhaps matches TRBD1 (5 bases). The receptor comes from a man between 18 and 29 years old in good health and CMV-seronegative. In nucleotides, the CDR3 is TGTGCCAGCAGTTACTCAGGGGGCACAGATACGCAGTATTTT. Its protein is CASSYSGGTDTQYF.